This is a list of T cell receptor beta chains from one sample in a study of Tregs in tolerant kidney transplant recipients. Repertoires were generated with immunoSEQ multiplex PCR, while TCRdb's copy carries only in-frame clones and drops some. The sample lists about 110,000 clones, nearly 90% occurring once. Specimen: CD4+ T cells from blood, collected before the transplant. Every receptor here comes from a human donor who received a combined kidney and bone marrow transplant. CDR3s include the opening cysteine and the closing phenylalanine or tryptophan.

TRBV18 CASSPLGQNTEAFF
TRBV6-5 CASSRLAGVDEQFF
TRBV5-1 CASSLGLLTRGRRTYEQYF
TRBV6-5 CASSRTVNSYEQYF
TRBV15 CATSRDYEATSGNTIYF
TRBV6-4 CASRPGHDYGYTF
TRBV9 CASSVDRGPDTQYF
TRBV5-1 CASSLTSGRTQGEQYF
TRBV7-9 CASSLGNQGSGEQYF
TRBV6-5 CASKFGTGSYEQYF
TRBV5-5 CASSTDPLAGAQLAKNIQYF
TRBV2 CASSVVGRADFLPTDTQYF
TRBV5-1 CASSLEGQETQYF
TRBV5-6 CASSLAPATGGRRSTEAFF
TRBV5-1 CASGPSGGARAQYF
TRBV7-2 CASSLRTLTEAFF
TRBV10-3 CAISESDRDNSPLHF
TRBV25-1 CASTVPGGFYEQYF
TRBV7-2 CASSLGGVYYGYTF
TRBV5-1 CASRSRDRPSSTDTQYF
TRBV29-1 CSVVRDSLWYGYTF
TRBV29-1 CSVTTGRGNYGYTF
TRBV4-1 CASSQDAGLAGGPGETQYF
TRBV7-2 CASSLGAGPYGYTF
TRBV9 CASSPRARFNEQFF
TRBV5-6 CASSSGVEAGYTF
TRBV7-8 CASSSSGQGKPYNEQFF
TRBV27 CASTTGTGGSGELFF
TRBV29-1 CSVRRDNSYEQYF
TRBV5-6 CASSYASGAETQYF
TRBV15 CATSIGLAGINEQFF
TRBV28 CASSLRREAFF
TRBV28 CASSRTEEQFF
TRBV19 CASSIGRDSEAFF
TRBV29-1 CSVTLAGGVREQYF
TRBV5-6 CASSLGQLQETQYF
TRBV28 CASSRRDTQYF
TRBV5-1 CASSLGSPTDTQYF
TRBV7-2 CASSLARANTEAFF
TRBV10-3 CAIRGEANYEQYF
TRBV29-1 CSVGRGRENTEAFF
TRBV28 CASSLSETGNTIYF
TRBV5-8 CASSSSGSPDTQYF
TRBV11-3 CASSLGQRNTGELFF
TRBV2 CASRGERGTDTQYF
TRBV2 CASRSGQGSGYTF
TRBV30 CAWSGGSSEPQHF
TRBV25-1 CASSELEVENDTDTQYF
TRBV18 CASSLTGQSTSEQYF
TRBV20-1 CSPGGGNGYTF
TRBV6-4 CASSVGQGGYGYTF
TRBV6-5 CASSRIDRRGETQYF
TRBV29-1 CSVDFSNRGPGSYEQYF
TRBV6-5 CASSGTSGRAGEQFF